This T cell receptor (beta chain) is drawn from a study of blood T cell repertoires in COVID-19. Study at large: Italy, Spain and the United States were the sources of the convalescent and acute COVID-19 samples.

The CDR3 contains 13 residues. In germline, CDR1 is SGHDT, CDR2 YYEEEE. Deletions cut 1 base from V and 7 bases from J, with 12 bases between. Here immunoSEQ multiplex PCR was the method, and the copy in TCRdb shows in-frame clones only, minus some. In the table there are roughly 7,900 clones, 86% of which are singletons. V is TRBV5-6 and J is TRBJ2-7; D ambiguous. The receptor's source is a human donor with active COVID-19. The donor label of this sample is uncertain. The sequenced sample was peripheral blood. The CDR3 DNA sequence: TGTGCCAGCAGCTTGAATCGGGTCGGGGAGCAGTACGTC. Residues: CASSLNRVGEQYV.